The clone carrying this T cell receptor beta chain was seen more than once but under ten times. The sample belongs to a study of T cells after yellow fever vaccination. V lost 10 bases, J lost 5 bases, and 17 bases lay in between. The V gene's germline CDR1 is SGHTA and CDR2 FQGNSA. This CDR3 is built from 13 residues. TCRdb redid the calling of the 5' RACE reads with MiXCR, one entry per CDR3 protein. The profile shows 250,000 to 300,000 distinct CDR3 sequences, about 5.2% of them singletons. The sequence was obtained from a man younger than 30 who received the YFV17D yellow fever vaccine. The sequencing here drew on CD4+ T cells sorted from PBMCs, taken on the day of the yellow fever booster vaccination. The chain employs TRBV7-2 and TRBJ2-5, with TRBD1 as a possible D gene (5 bases). Here the CDR3 reads CATGPSQEETQYF. CDR3 in DNA: TGTGCCACCGGACCGTCACAGGAGGAGACCCAGTACTTC.